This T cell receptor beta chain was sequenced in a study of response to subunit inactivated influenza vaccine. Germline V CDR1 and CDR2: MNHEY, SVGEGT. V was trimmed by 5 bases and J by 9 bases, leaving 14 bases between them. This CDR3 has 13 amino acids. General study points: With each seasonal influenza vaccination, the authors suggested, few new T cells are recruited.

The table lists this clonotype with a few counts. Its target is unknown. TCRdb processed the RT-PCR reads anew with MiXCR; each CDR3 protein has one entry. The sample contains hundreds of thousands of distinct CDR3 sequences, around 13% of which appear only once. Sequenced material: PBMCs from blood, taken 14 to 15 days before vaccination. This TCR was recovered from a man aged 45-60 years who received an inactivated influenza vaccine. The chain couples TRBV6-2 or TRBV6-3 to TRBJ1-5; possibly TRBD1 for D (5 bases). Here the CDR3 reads CASSDIGTSPQHF. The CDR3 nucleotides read TGTGCCAGCAGTGATATAGGGACCTCGCCCCAGCATTTT.